Detailed here is one T cell receptor beta chain. These data are taken from a study of blood T cell repertoires in COVID-19. Per the original methods: Quantification of nucleated cells was approximated via reference gene primer amplification. TCRdb keeps only in-frame clones here, not all; method: immunoSEQ multiplex PCR. That table is the source of V, J and clone size, and D and trimming were worked out from the DNA. Seen here are 360,000 or so clones, roughly 89% observed once, and the top ten hold 3.9%. This CDR3 is built from 12 residues. V was cut by 3 bases and J by 4 bases, with 9 bases left in between. Germline V lookup: CDR1 GTSNPN, CDR2 SVGIG (reference sequence).

The clonotype originates from a woman aged 60 to 75 with COVID-19, enrolled during active disease. The chain links TRBV30 to TRBJ1-1, with D tentatively TRBD1 (5 bases). Sequencing used peripheral blood. Written as DNA, the CDR3 is TGTGCCTGGAGAGGGGAATCCACTGAAGCTTTCTTT. As protein: CAWRGESTEAFF.